Following are 11 T cell receptor beta chains from one sample sequenced in a study of T-cell reconstitution after alpha-beta-depleted transplantation in children. Using unique molecular identifiers, the investigators prepared the TCRbeta library. From the PCR reads, TCRdb called clonotypes with MiXCR, one entry per CDR3 protein. The sample shows 200,000 to 250,000 distinct CDR3 sequences, around 9.6% of them seen only once. The specimen was PBMCs from the stem cell graft donor, collected from the stem cell graft. These receptors all stem from a human donor who donated a stem cell graft to a child with acute lymphoblastic leukemia.

This clonotype has a handful of counts. At one of its ends the junction is not consistent with the germline gene, which may arise from a read error. CDR3 DNA sequence: TGCGCCAGCAGCTTGGGGGGGAACGCTGAAGCTTTCTTT. Translation gives CASSLGGNAEAFF. V usage is TRBV5-1 and J usage is TRBJ1-1, with a possible D match to TRBD1 (5 bases). This CDR3 contains 13 residues. Germline CDR1 is SGHRS and CDR2 is YFSETQ.

The chain has TRBV2 and TRBJ2-3; D possibly corresponds to TRBD1 (6 bases). Trimming pared 10 bases from V and 1 base from J, leaving 24 bases between. The CDR3 covers 17 residues. Looked up from germline, CDR1 is SNHLY and CDR2 is FYNNEI. The DNA for the CDR3 is TGTGCCACCACCGGGACAAGGATGGTCCTCGGCACAGATACGCAGTATTTT. This codes for CATTGTRMVLGTDTQYF. The full variable domain, with the rest looked up from reference TRBV2 and TRBJ2-3, is EPEVTQTPSHQVTQMGQEVILRCVPISNHLYFYWYRQILGQKVEFLVSFYNNEISEKSEIFDDQFSVERPDGSNFTLKIRSTKLEDSAMYFCATTGTRMVLGTDTQYFGPGTRLTVL.

The chain has TRBV18 and TRBJ1-1; D perhaps matches TRBD1 (5 bases). CDR1 and CDR2 from the germline V gene are KGHSH and LQKENI. V lost 2 bases to trimming and J lost 1 base, with 11 bases between them. This CDR3 region has 15 residues. Written as DNA, the CDR3 is TGTGCCAGCTCACCAGCTGGGGGAGCGAACACTGAAGCTTTCTTT. It yields the protein CASSPAGGANTEAFF. The full variable domain, completed using reference TRBV18 and TRBJ1-1, is NAGVMQNPRHLVRRRGQEARLRCSPMKGHSHVYWYRQLPEEGLKFMVYLQKENIIDESGMPKERFSAEFPKEGPSILRIQQVVRGDSAAYFCASSPAGGANTEAFFGQGTRLTVV.

This clonotype was detected a few times. The rearrangement links TRBV6-1 to TRBJ1-5; D not resolved. Germline lookup yields CDR1 MNHNS and CDR2 SASEGT. The germline V and J ends were trimmed by 2 bases and 9 bases, with 20 bases remaining between them. The CDR3 has 16 residues. The chain's CDR3 is CASSERPTIPPGPQHF. DNA for the CDR3: TGTGCCAGCAGTGAACGTCCTACCATTCCCCCAGGGCCCCAGCATTTT.

This clonotype has ten or more counts. The chain joins TRBV2 to TRBJ2-1; D might be TRBD1 or TRBD2, each matching 6 bases. V lost 6 bases, J lost 5 bases, and 14 bases lay in between. Germline lookup yields CDR1 SNHLY and CDR2 FYNNEI. The CDR3 is 14 amino acids. The CDR3 coding sequence is TGTGCCAGCAGGACTAGGGGGGCCAACAATGAGCAGTTCTTC. Its translation: CASRTRGANNEQFF.

In its sample, this clonotype was seen many times. The chain carries TRBV7-7 and TRBJ2-7; D assignment may be TRBD1 or TRBD2 (5 bases each). Trimming took 5 bases from V and 3 from J, leaving 11 bases between them. The CDR3 runs 13 residues. Germline V gives CDR1 SSHAT, CDR2 FNYEAQ (reference sequence). The CDR3 loop is CASSRGPRYEQYF. CDR3 bases: TGTGCCAGCAGCCGGGGACCGCGCTACGAGCAGTACTTC.

This clonotype was recorded at least ten times. This sequence joins TRBV3-1 and TRBJ2-1; TRBD1 is a possible D gene (5 bases). This CDR3 is built from 15 residues. V was trimmed by 1 base and J by 4 bases, leaving 11 bases between them. The germline CDR1 and CDR2 sequences are LGHDT and YNNKEL (reference sequence). CDR3 coding DNA: TGTGCCAGCAGCCAAGTCCCTAGACAGTACAATGAGCAGTTCTTC. Translated, it gives CASSQVPRQYNEQFF.

The V gene is TRBV4-1, the J gene TRBJ2-7, with 7 bases fitting TRBD1. The CDR3 length is 13 residues. J gave up 7 bases and V 4 bases, and 7 bases lay outside the gene matches. The germline V gene has CDR1 MGHRA and CDR2 YSYEKL. This chain's CDR3 is CASSPDRDLEQYF. CDR3 DNA: TGCGCCAGCAGCCCAGACAGGGACCTGGAGCAGTACTTC.

In this sample, this clonotype turned up many times. The chain has TRBV14 and TRBJ1-1; D unclear. Per germline, CDR1 SGHDN and CDR2 FVKESK. The CDR3 contains 13 residues. V was trimmed by 6 bases and J by 11 bases, leaving 19 bases between them. CDR3 DNA: TGTGCCAGCAGTTTTACTGCTGTCCGAATGGCTTTCTTT. Amino acids: CASSFTAVRMAFF.

In this sample, this clonotype turned up many times. The chain combines TRBV5-1 with TRBJ2-1; the match to TRBD2 covers 15 bases. The CDR3 extends over 18 amino acids. Germline V gives CDR1 SGHRS, CDR2 YFSETQ. V gave up 4 bases and J gave up 3 bases; unmatched junction bases: 8. In DNA form, the CDR3 reads TGCGCCAGCAGCGAGGGACTAGCGGGGGGATTATACTACAATGAGCAGTTCTTC. Amino acid sequence: CASSEGLAGGLYYNEQFF.

V is TRBV5-6 and J is TRBJ2-1; 7 bases agree with TRBD2. Trimming took 1 base from V and 3 from J; bases not matched to a gene: 10. From germline, CDR1 is SGHDT and CDR2 YYEEEE. The CDR3 has 17 residues. CDR3 sequence (DNA): TGTGCCAGCAGCTTGAAGCGGGGACTCCTCCTCTACAATGAGCAGTTCTTC. Translation: CASSLKRGLLLYNEQFF. The full variable domain, its missing parts supplied by reference TRBV5-6 and TRBJ2-1, is DAGVTQSPTHLIKTRGQQVTLRCSPKSGHDTVSWYQQALGQGPQFIFQYYEEEERQRGNFPDRFSGHQFPNYSSELNVNALLLGDSALYLCASSLKRGLLLYNEQFFGPGTRLTVL.